This entry features one T cell receptor beta chain sequence. The antigen is undetermined. This CDR3 contains 14 residues. Looked up from germline, CDR1 is SGHRS and CDR2 is YFSETQ. V was pared by 1 base and J by 2 bases, with 10 bases between. This sample is part of a study of cytomegalovirus exposure and HLA in healthy donors. General study points: The study flagged some 170 TCR beta chains as cytomegalovirus-associated. High specificity and sensitivity for cytomegalovirus status were reported for the classifier.

Here immunoSEQ multiplex PCR was the method, and the copy in TCRdb shows in-frame clones only, minus some. This sample has 200,000 to 250,000 clones, with 75% to 95% found just once. The rearrangement joins TRBV5-1 to TRBJ2-7; D gene uncertain. Sequencing was performed on PBMCs. This clonotype was sampled from a woman aged 18-35 years in good health and CMV-seronegative. In nucleotides, the CDR3 is TGCGCCAGCAGCTTGTATTCCGTTACCTACGAGCAGTACTTC. Translation gives CASSLYSVTYEQYF.